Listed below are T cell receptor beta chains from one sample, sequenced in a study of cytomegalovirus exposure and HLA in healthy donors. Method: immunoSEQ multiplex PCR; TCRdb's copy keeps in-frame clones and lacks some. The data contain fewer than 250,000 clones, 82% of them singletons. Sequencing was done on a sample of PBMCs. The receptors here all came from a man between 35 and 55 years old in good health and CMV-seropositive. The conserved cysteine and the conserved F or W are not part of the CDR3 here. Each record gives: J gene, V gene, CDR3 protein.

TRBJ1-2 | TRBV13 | ASSLQGSANYGYT
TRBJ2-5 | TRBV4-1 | ASSQDGRVSPPKTQY
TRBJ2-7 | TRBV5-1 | ASSFQTSGSREQY
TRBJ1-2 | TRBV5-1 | ASSSGQIYGYT
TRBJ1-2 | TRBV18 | ASSLQDRDYGYT
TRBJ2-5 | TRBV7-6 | ASSERQGPQETQY
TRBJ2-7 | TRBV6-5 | ASSYSPEGEQY
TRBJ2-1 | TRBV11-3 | ASSLAGGPNEQF
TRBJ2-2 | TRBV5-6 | ASSLGGSTGELF
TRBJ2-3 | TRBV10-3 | AISASREDTQY
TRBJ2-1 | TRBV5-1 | ASSLLKGGNEQF
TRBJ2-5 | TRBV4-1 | ASSQDRASRTQY
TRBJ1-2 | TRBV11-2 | ASSLEVGLYGYT
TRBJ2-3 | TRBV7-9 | ASSQRLAETDTQY
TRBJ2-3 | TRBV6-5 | ASSYSRASSDTQY
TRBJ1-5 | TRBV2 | ASRADGNQPQH
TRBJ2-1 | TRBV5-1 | ASSLAGFGGSPNEQF
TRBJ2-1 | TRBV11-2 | ASSPVAGGRNEQF
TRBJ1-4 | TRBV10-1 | ASSDRGHNEKLF
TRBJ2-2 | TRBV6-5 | ASSYQLAGYTGELF
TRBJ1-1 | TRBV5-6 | ASSLVGTWDTEAF
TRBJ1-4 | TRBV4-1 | ASSQDHIWGGPNEKLF
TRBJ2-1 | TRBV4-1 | ASSQNRDYNEQF
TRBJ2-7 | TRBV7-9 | ASSLRENSYEQY
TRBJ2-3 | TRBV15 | ATSREPLAGGPNTDTQY
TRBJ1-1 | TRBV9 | ASSSPGGWGAF
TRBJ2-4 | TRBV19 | ASSIVPGLAKNIQY
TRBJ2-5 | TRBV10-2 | ASSRTRGGETQY
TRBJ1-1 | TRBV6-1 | ASGGSVMNTEAF
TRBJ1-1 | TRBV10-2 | ASSGNTEAF
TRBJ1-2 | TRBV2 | ASKGLTGIYGYT
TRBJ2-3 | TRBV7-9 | ASSYRGELTDTQY
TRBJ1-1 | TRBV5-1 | ASSFEGTEAF
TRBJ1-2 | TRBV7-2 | ASSFLQGAYGYT
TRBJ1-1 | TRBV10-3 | AISESGGTEAF
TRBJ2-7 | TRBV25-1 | ASSGPGQVTYEQY
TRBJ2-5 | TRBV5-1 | ASSLDRVGETQY
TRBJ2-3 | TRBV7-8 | ASSPRTGLTDTQY
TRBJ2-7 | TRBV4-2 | ASSQESGSSYEQY
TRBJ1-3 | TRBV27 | ASRDSSGNTIY
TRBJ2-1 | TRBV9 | ASSVGGEDEQF
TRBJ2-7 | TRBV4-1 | ASSQGQGGSYEQY
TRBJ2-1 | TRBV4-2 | ASSQDPTQATSGSLDEQF
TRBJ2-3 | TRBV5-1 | ASSFSSTDTQY
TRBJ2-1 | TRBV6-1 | ASEGTGVVDEQF